The 24 T cell receptor beta chains presented below share a single source sample, sequenced in a study of T-cell memory formation after mild COVID-19. MiXCR was run by TCRdb on the 5' RACE reads, yielding one entry per CDR3 protein. Counted here are just under 550,000 distinct CDR3 sequences, around 21% occurring once; the ten biggest clones make up 9.5% to 15%. The sample taken for sequencing was PBMCs or a T cell subset sorted from them (not recorded which). These receptors originate from an adult woman who had mild COVID-19 (a few samples of this study predate the infection). Cell type and time point are not known.

The chain has TRBV20-1 and TRBJ1-5; 7 nucleotides line up with TRBD1. Germline loops: CDR1 DFQATT, CDR2 SNEGSKA (reference sequence). Losses at the gene ends were 6 bases for V and 6 bases for J; bases not matched to a gene: 11. The CDR3 length is 14 residues. This CDR3 reads CSAERQGDVQPQHF. Here the CDR3 DNA reads TGCAGTGCAGAGAGGCAGGGGGATGTTCAGCCCCAGCATTTT.

This chain links TRBV12-3 or TRBV12-4 with TRBJ1-1; maybe TRBD1 (5 bases). The CDR3 runs to 16 residues. With 3 bases removed from V and 4 bases from J, the gap between germline ends came to 18 bases. The CDR3 sequence is CASSLVLGQGTTEAFF. In DNA, the CDR3 is TGTGCCAGCAGTTTGGTTCTCGGGCAGGGTACCACTGAAGCTTTCTTT.

The gene calls are TRBV12-3 or TRBV12-4 and TRBJ1-3, with D perhaps TRBD1 (6 bases). V gave up 7 bases and J gave up 0 bases, with 16 bases separating them. This CDR3 contains 16 residues. In DNA form, the CDR3 reads TGTGCCAGCACCGGGTGGAGGGGGAGCTCTGGAAACACCATATATTTT. This sequence encodes CASTGWRGSSGNTIYF.

This clonotype was seen more than once but under ten times. The V call is TRBV11-2, the J call TRBJ1-4, with a weak D call TRBD1 (6 bases). Germline V gives CDR1 SGHAT, CDR2 FQNNGV. This CDR3 comprises 17 residues. V lost 1 base and J lost 0, with 12 bases in between. The CDR3 DNA is TGTGCCAGCAGCTTAGTTACAGGGCTCGCAACTAATGAAAAACTGTTTTTT. It is translated as CASSLVTGLATNEKLFF.

The chain joins TRBV7-6 to TRBJ2-3, with D perhaps given as TRBD1 or TRBD2 (6 bases each). The V end was cut by 2 bases, the J end by 4 bases, with 19 bases between. Looked up from germline, CDR1 is SGHVS and CDR2 is FNYEAQ. There are 17 residues in the CDR3. CDR3 sequence: CASSLRSGGEGPDTQYF. The DNA of the CDR3 is TGTGCCAGCAGCTTACGATCCGGGGGCGAGGGACCAGATACGCAGTATTTT.

The V gene is TRBV6-5, the J gene TRBJ1-1, with a weak D call TRBD1 (5 bases). Germline CDR1 MNHEY, CDR2 SVGAGI. The V end was cut by 2 bases, the J end by 4 bases, with 8 bases between. The CDR3 runs 13 residues. The CDR3 is CASSYGGGTEAFF. In nucleotides, the CDR3 is TGTGCCAGCAGTTACGGTGGGGGCACTGAAGCTTTCTTT.

The table lists this clonotype with many counts. The J gene is TRBJ1-5, the V gene TRBV19; D perhaps matches TRBD1 (6 bases). Germline CDR1 and CDR2: LNHDA and SQIVND (reference sequence). This CDR3 comprises 15 residues. V lost 6 bases and J lost 4, with 16 bases in between. The CDR3 nucleotides are TGTGCCAGTAGCCCCGCCAGGGGAGGTAATCAGCCCCAGCATTTT. This codes for CASSPARGGNQPQHF.

The CDR3 reads CASSVRMAGELFF. For the CDR3, the DNA is TGTGCCAGCAGCGTCAGGATGGCCGGGGAGCTGTTTTTT. V is TRBV7-2 and J is TRBJ2-2; D gene uncertain. CDR1 is SGHTA and CDR2 is FQGNSA in the germline V gene. The V end was cut by 5 bases, the J end by 6 bases, with 10 bases between. The CDR3 loop spans 13 amino acids.

This clonotype was seen more than once but under ten times. The chain combines TRBV7-9 with TRBJ2-6, with 8 bases aligning to TRBD1. The germline gives CDR1 SEHNR, CDR2 FQNEAQ (reference sequence). The CDR3 runs 17 residues. With V trimmed by 4 bases and J by 2 bases, 7 bases remained unmatched. CDR3 residues: CASSSNRGRPGANVLTF. CDR3 in DNA: TGTGCCAGCAGCTCCAACAGGGGGAGGCCTGGGGCCAACGTCCTGACTTTC.

The J gene is TRBJ2-7, the V gene TRBV7-9, with 15 bases matching TRBD2. With V trimmed by 4 bases and J by 3 bases, 13 bases remained unmatched. CDR1 SEHNR and CDR2 FQNEAQ come from the germline V gene (reference sequence). This CDR3 region has 19 residues. The CDR3 nucleotides read TGTGCCAGCAGCTCCGGGACTAGCGGGAGGCCCGCGACGATCTACGAGCAGTACTTC. Translating gives CASSSGTSGRPATIYEQYF.

As DNA, the CDR3 is TGTGCCATCAGTGAGTCGAGTAACTATGGCTACACCTTC. Protein sequence: CAISESSNYGYTF. The chain carries TRBV10-3 and TRBJ1-2; unclear D gene. The CDR3 extends over 13 amino acids. Germline V gene lookup returns CDR1 ENHRY and CDR2 SYGVKD. Between the trimmed V and J ends, which lost 0 bases and 1 base, there was a span of 3 bases.

This clonotype has more than one count but fewer than ten. This chain uses TRBV5-1 with TRBJ2-7, with TRBD2 matching 9 bases. This CDR3 is built from 18 residues. The trim removed 0 bases at V and 4 bases at J, leaving 14 bases unmatched. CDR1 is SGHRS and CDR2 is YFSETQ in the germline V gene. The CDR3: CASSLVPSVGAGGYEQYF. DNA for the CDR3: TGCGCCAGCAGCTTGGTTCCGAGTGTGGGAGCGGGAGGATACGAGCAGTACTTC.

This clonotype was counted only a few times. The rearrangement links TRBV20-1 to TRBJ1-4; possibly TRBD1 for D (5 bases). The CDR3 covers 13 residues. In germline, CDR1 is DFQATT, CDR2 SNEGSKA (reference sequence). The ends were cut back, 5 bases at V and 6 bases at J, with 13 bases in the middle. In DNA, the CDR3 is TGCAGTGCTGAAGGGGATGTTGATGAAAAACTGTTTTTT. It is translated as CSAEGDVDEKLFF.

The genes are TRBV29-1 and TRBJ1-2; a weak D match, TRBD1 (5 bases). V was clipped by 6 bases and J by 4 bases, with 21 bases between them. The CDR3 length is 15 residues. Germline CDR1 and CDR2: SQVTM and ANQGSEA. The CDR3 DNA follows: TGCAGCGTCCCCAAAAGCGGGGGGGTTAGCTATGGCTACACCTTC. Protein: CSVPKSGGVSYGYTF.

V and J are TRBV7-8 and TRBJ2-5, with TRBD2 matching 15 bases. Germline CDR1 reads SGHVS; CDR2 reads FQNEAQ. The CDR3 extends over 16 amino acids. Trimming took 5 bases from V and 7 from J; bases not matched to a gene: 8. The CDR3 DNA follows: TGTGCCAGCAGCCAAGGACTAGCGGGGGGGCTGGGGACCCAGTACTTC. Translating gives CASSQGLAGGLGTQYF. Filled out from reference TRBV7-8 and TRBJ2-5, the complete variable domain reads GAGVSQSPRYKVAKRGQDVALRCDPISGHVSLFWYQQALGQGPEFLTYFQNEAQLDKSGLPSDRFFAERPEGSVSTLKIQRTQQEDSAVYLCASSQGLAGGLGTQYFGPGTRLLVL.

V and J are TRBV7-2 and TRBJ2-1; D is uncertain. V was shortened by 1 base and J by 9 bases, with 10 bases between the two germline ends. From germline, CDR1 is SGHTA and CDR2 FQGNSA. The length of the CDR3 is 13 residues. In nucleotides, the CDR3 is TGTGCCAGCAGCTTAGGCCTTCTTACTGAGCAGTTCTTC. It encodes CASSLGLLTEQFF.

This clonotype was observed a few times. The chain carries TRBV24-1 and TRBJ2-7; weak D call: TRBD1 (6 bases). V was trimmed by 4 bases and J by 4 bases, leaving 22 bases between them. CDR1 and CDR2 (germline): KGHDR, SFDVKD. This CDR3 is 17 amino acids long. The CDR3 coding sequence is TGTGCCACCAGTGAATCAAATACAGGGAAGAGAGGTTACGAGCAGTACTTC. Its translation: CATSESNTGKRGYEQYF.

The rearrangement links TRBV13 to TRBJ2-1; D gene ambiguous. Per the germline V gene, CDR1 is PRHDT and CDR2 is FYEKMQ (reference sequence). The CDR3 sequence is 18 residues long. V was pared by 1 base and J by 1 base, with 17 bases between. CDR3 DNA sequence: TGTGCCAGCAGCTTAGCCCCCAGTAAGTGGGTATCCTACAATGAGCAGTTCTTC. It is translated as CASSLAPSKWVSYNEQFF.

The chain joins TRBV20-1 to TRBJ2-7; 7 nucleotides match TRBD1. The germline gives CDR1 DFQATT, CDR2 SNEGSKA (reference sequence). Trimming at V came to 5 bases and at J to 6 bases, leaving 10 bases not matched to a gene. The length of the CDR3 is 13 residues. In nucleotides, the CDR3 is TGCAGTGCTGGGACAGACACCTACTCCGAGCAGTACTTC. Encoded protein: CSAGTDTYSEQYF.

The chain links TRBV3-1 to TRBJ1-1; 8 bases match TRBD1. This CDR3 comprises 16 residues. Germline values: CDR1 LGHDT, CDR2 YNNKEL (reference sequence). Trimming at V came to 7 bases and at J to 1 base, leaving 11 bases not matched to a gene. The CDR3 DNA sequence: TGTGCCAGCACCCGACAGGGGCTCATAGAGAACACTGAAGCTTTCTTT. It translates to CASTRQGLIENTEAFF. The full variable domain, its missing parts supplied by reference TRBV3-1 and TRBJ1-1, is DTAVSQTPKYLVTQMGNDKSIKCEQNLGHDTMYWYKQDSKKFLKIMFSYNNKELIINETVPNRFSPKSPDKAHLNLHINSLELGDSAVYFCASTRQGLIENTEAFFGQGTRLTVV.

This clonotype turned up a few times. This chain connects TRBV27 to TRBJ2-2; TRBD1 is a possible D gene (6 bases). The V gene's germline CDR1 is MNHEY and CDR2 SMNVEV (reference sequence). The CDR3 has 14 amino acids. V lost 6 bases and J 1 base, leaving 9 bases between the germline ends. The CDR3 coding sequence is TGTGCCAGCAGGCGAGGGGGGAACACCGGGGAGCTGTTTTTT. Translation: CASRRGGNTGELFF.

This chain links TRBV5-1 with TRBJ1-2; no clear D gene. The CDR3 contains 16 residues. Germline assignment: CDR1 SGHRS and CDR2 YFSETQ. Trimming pared 2 bases from V and 4 bases from J, leaving 18 bases between. CDR3 in amino acids: CASSLGSGASGYGYTF. DNA of the CDR3: TGCGCCAGCAGCTTAGGGTCGGGAGCATCGGGCTATGGCTACACCTTC.

This clonotype has more than one count but fewer than ten. The chain links TRBV7-2 to TRBJ2-5; 12 nucleotides line up with TRBD2. Germline V gene data show CDR1 as SGHTA and CDR2 as FQGNSA. The CDR3 is 16 amino acids. V was clipped by 5 bases and J by 1 base; unmatched bases: 5. Written as DNA, the CDR3 is TGTGCCAGCAGCCCACGGACTAGCGGGACCCAAGAGACCCAGTACTTC. Translated: CASSPRTSGTQETQYF. Drawing the rest from reference TRBV7-2 and TRBJ2-5, the complete variable domain is GAGVSQSPSNKVTEKGKDVELRCDPISGHTALYWYRQSLGQGLEFLIYFQGNSAPDKSGLPSDRFSAERTGGSVSTLTIQRTQQEDSAVYLCASSPRTSGTQETQYFGPGTRLLVL.

V and J are TRBV7-6 and TRBJ2-1; 12 positions match TRBD2. The CDR3 sequence is 15 residues long. Germline assignment: CDR1 SGHVS and CDR2 FNYEAQ. Germline trimming cut 1 base from V and 9 bases from J; bases unmatched to any gene: 4. CDR3 in amino acids: CASSLGLAGALEQFF. CDR3 bases: TGTGCCAGCAGCTTAGGACTAGCGGGAGCGCTTGAGCAGTTCTTC.